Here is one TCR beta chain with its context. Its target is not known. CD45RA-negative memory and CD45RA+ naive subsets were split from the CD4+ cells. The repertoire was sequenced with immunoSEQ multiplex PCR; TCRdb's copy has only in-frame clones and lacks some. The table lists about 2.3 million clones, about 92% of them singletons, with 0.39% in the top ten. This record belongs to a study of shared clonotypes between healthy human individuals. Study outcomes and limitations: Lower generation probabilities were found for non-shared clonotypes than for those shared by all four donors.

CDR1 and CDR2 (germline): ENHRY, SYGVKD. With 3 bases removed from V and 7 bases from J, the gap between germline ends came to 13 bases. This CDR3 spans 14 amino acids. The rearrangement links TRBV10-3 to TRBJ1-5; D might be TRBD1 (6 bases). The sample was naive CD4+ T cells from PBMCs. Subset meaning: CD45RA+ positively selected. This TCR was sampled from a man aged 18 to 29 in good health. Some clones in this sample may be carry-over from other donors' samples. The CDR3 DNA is TGTGCCATCAGTGACACACAGCAGGGGCAGCCCCAGCATTTT. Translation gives CAISDTQQGQPQHF.